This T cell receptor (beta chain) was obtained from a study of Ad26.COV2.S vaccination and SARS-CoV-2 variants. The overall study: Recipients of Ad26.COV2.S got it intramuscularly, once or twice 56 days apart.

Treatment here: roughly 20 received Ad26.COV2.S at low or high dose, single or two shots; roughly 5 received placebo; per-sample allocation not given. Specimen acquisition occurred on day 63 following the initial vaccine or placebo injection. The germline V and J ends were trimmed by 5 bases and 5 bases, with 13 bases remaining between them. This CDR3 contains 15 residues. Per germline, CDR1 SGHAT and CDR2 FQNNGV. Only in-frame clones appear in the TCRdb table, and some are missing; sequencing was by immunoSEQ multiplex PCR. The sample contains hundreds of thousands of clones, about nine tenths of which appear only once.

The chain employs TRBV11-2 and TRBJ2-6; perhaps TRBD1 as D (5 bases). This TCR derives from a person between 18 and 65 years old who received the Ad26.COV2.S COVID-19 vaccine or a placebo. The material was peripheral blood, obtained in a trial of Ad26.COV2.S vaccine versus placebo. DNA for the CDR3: TGTGCCAGCAGCCCCGAGGCAGGGTGGGCCAACGTCCTGACTTTC. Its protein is CASSPEAGWANVLTF.